The clone carrying this T cell receptor (beta chain) was recorded once. Other DNA sequences in this specimen translate into the identical CDR3. The entry originates in a study of shared clonotypes between healthy human individuals. The data were produced by immunoSEQ multiplex PCR, yet TCRdb's version contains in-frame clones alone and is incomplete. The sample contains 950,000 to 1,300,000 clones, around 76% of which appear only once. This sequence was found in a young man in good health. Sequenced material: memory CD4+ T cells sorted from blood. Subset noted: CD45RA-negative fraction.

For the CDR3, the DNA is TGCGCCAGCAGAGGTCAGGGGGCCGGGGAGCTGTTTTTT. Protein: CASRGQGAGELFF. The V and J genes are TRBV10-1 and TRBJ2-2; 7 nucleotides match TRBD1. Germline CDR1 WNHNN, CDR2 SYGVQD (reference sequence). The CDR3 totals 13 residues. V shed 6 bases, J shed 6 bases, and the junction held 4 bases outside the gene matches.